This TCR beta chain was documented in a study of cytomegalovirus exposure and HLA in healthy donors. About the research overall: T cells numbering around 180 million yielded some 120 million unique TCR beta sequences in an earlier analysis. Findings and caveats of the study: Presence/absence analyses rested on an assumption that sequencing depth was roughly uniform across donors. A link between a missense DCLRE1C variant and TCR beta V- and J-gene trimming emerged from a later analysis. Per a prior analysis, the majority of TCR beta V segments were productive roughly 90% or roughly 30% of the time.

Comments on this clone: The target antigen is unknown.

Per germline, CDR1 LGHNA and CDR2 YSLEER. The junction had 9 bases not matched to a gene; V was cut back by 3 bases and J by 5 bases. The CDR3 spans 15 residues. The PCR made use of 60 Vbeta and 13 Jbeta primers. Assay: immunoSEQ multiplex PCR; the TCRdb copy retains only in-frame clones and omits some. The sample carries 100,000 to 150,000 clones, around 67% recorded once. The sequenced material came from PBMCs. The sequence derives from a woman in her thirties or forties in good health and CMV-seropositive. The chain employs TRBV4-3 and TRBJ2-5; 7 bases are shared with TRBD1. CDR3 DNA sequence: TGCGCCAGCAGCCAGTCAGGGGGTAGCGATGAGACCCAGTACTTC. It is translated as CASSQSGGSDETQYF.